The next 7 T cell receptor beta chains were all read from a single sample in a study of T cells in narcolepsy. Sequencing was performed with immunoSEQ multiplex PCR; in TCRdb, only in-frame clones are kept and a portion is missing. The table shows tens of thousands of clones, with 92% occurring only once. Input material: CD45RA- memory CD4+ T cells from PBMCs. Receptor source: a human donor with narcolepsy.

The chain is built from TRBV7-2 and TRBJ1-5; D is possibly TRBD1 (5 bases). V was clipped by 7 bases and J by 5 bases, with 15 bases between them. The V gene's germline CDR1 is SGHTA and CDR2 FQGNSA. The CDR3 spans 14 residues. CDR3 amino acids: CASTTGQGDQPQHF. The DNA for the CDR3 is TGTGCCAGCACCACCGGGCAGGGAGATCAGCCCCAGCATTTT. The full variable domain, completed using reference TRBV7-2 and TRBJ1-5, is GAGVSQSPSNKVTEKGKDVELRCDPISGHTALYWYRQSLGQGLEFLIYFQGNSAPDKSGLPSDRFSAERTGGSVSTLTIQRTQQEDSAVYLCASTTGQGDQPQHFGDGTRLSIL.

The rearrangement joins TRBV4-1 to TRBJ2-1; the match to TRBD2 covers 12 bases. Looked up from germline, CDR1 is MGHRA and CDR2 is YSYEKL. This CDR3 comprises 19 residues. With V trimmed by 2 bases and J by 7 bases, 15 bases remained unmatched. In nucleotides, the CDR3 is TGCGCCAGCAGCCAATTAGGTCTAGCGGGAGGGCCGAGTACGAATGAGCAGTTCTTC. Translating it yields CASSQLGLAGGPSTNEQFF.

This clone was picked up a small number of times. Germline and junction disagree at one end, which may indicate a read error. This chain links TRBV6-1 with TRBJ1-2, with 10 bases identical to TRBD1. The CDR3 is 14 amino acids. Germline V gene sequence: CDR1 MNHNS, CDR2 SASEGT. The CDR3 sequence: CASSESGTGAGRAF. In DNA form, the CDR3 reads TGTGCCAGCAGTGAATCAGGGACAGGGGCGGGTAGGGCCTTC.

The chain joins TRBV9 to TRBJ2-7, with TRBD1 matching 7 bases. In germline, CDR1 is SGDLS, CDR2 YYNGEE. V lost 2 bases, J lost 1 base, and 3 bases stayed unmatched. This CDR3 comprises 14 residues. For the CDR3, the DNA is TGTGCCAGCAGCGTGCAGGGGGAGTCCTACGAGCAGTACTTC. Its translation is CASSVQGESYEQYF.

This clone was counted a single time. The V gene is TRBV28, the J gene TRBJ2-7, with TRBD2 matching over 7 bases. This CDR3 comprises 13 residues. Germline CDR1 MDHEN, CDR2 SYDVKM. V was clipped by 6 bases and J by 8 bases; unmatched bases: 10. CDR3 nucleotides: TGTGCCAGCAGCGGAGGCCGGGGGGAAAAGCAGTACTTC. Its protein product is CASSGGRGEKQYF.

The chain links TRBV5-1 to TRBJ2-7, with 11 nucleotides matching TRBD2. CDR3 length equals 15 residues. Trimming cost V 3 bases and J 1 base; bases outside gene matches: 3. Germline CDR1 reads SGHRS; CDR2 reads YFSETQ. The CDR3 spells CASSSLAGESYEQYF. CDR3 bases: TGCGCCAGCAGCTCACTAGCGGGAGAGTCCTACGAGCAGTACTTC. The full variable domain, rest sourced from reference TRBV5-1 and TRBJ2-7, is KAGVTQTPRYLIKTRGQQVTLSCSPISGHRSVSWYQQTPGQGLQFLFEYFSETQRNKGNFPGRFSGRQFSNSRSEMNVSTLELGDSALYLCASSSLAGESYEQYFGPGTRLTVT.

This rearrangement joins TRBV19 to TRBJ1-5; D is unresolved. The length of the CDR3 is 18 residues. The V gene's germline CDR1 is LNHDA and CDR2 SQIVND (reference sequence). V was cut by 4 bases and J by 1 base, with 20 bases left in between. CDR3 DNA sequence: TGTGCCAGTAGTACCTACCGGCCGTTCGGGCAGAGCAATCAGCCCCAGCATTTT. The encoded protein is CASSTYRPFGQSNQPQHF.